The entry below gives a single T cell receptor beta chain sequence along with its context. Antigen: not known. This entry comes from a study of shared clonotypes between healthy human individuals. Sequencing used immunoSEQ multiplex PCR; TCRdb keeps in-frame clones, though not all of them. The table lists 2,100,000 or so clones, around 95% of them singletons, with more than 0.1% in the top ten. Germline CDR1 is LNHDA and CDR2 is SQIVND (reference sequence). The CDR3 is 14 residues long. V gave up 2 bases and J gave up 2 bases, with 10 bases separating them. Study results and limitations: Even with large depth, rarefaction showed that sorted-subset sequencing was incomplete.

The TCR originated in a man aged 18 to 29 in good health. The V and J genes are TRBV19 and TRBJ2-7, with D tentatively TRBD1 or TRBD2 (5 bases each). Sequencing was done on a sample of naive CD4+ T cells sorted from blood. Subset in this sample: CD45RA+ positively selected. The CDR3 coding sequence is TGTGCCAGTAGTATACGGGGCTCAGCCTACGAGCAGTACTTC. It translates to CASSIRGSAYEQYF.